These T cell receptor beta chains were read from a single sample in a study of T cells in localized non-small cell lung cancer. TCRdb keeps only in-frame clones here, not all; method: immunoSEQ multiplex PCR. This sample carries a few thousand clones, about 22% of them seen once, and the ten largest clones take about 9%. The starting material was lung tumor tissue, obtained before any cancer treatment. The receptors derive from a woman aged 40-75 years with stage I squamous cell lung carcinoma. The CDR3 runs from the conserved cysteine through the conserved F or W. Fields, in order: V gene, D gene, CDR3 length, clone size, J gene, CDR3 DNA, CDR3 protein. D genes are given only for firm matches. Clone sizes are given selectively: once, few, many, or a class where the clone is expanded.

V gene: TRBV29-1
D gene: TRBD2
CDR3 length: 18
clone size: NA
J gene: TRBJ2-2
CDR3 DNA: TGCAGCGTTGAAGATGGGACTAGCGGGTCGGCGGGCACCGGGGAGCTGTTTTTT
CDR3 protein: CSVEDGTSGSAGTGELFF

V gene: TRBV30
D gene: NA
CDR3 length: 16
clone size: NA
J gene: TRBJ1-4
CDR3 DNA: TGTGCCTGGAGTGTCCCCTTCGGACGGACGAATGAAAAACTGTTTTTT
CDR3 protein: CAWSVPFGRTNEKLFF

V gene: TRBV6-8
D gene: NA
CDR3 length: 15
clone size: few
J gene: TRBJ1-6
CDR3 DNA: TGTGCCGTCCTGGGTCTGAGAGGGGTGAATTCACCCCTCCACTTT
CDR3 protein: CAVLGLRGVNSPLHF

V gene: TRBV7-6
D gene: NA
CDR3 length: 14
clone size: few
J gene: TRBJ2-7
CDR3 DNA: TGTGCCAGCAGCCCCTATTGGAGTTCGTACGAGCAGTACTTC
CDR3 protein: CASSPYWSSYEQYF

V gene: TRBV5-1
D gene: NA
CDR3 length: 14
clone size: few
J gene: TRBJ1-4
CDR3 DNA: TGCGCCAGCACGCGGGACCCCGAAAGTGGAAAACTGTTTTTT
CDR3 protein: CASTRDPESGKLFF

V gene: TRBV19
D gene: TRBD1
CDR3 length: 15
clone size: NA
J gene: TRBJ2-7
CDR3 DNA: TGTGCCAGTAGTAGAGACAGGGGAAGGCTAGGCGAGCAGTACTTC
CDR3 protein: CASSRDRGRLGEQYF

V gene: TRBV28
D gene: NA
CDR3 length: 14
clone size: NA
J gene: TRBJ1-4
CDR3 DNA: TGTGCCAGCAGTTTCGCCCTGGGGCGCGGAAAACTGTTTTTT
CDR3 protein: CASSFALGRGKLFF

V gene: TRBV5-1
D gene: TRBD1
CDR3 length: 15
clone size: NA
J gene: TRBJ1-2
CDR3 DNA: TGCGCCAGCACCACCTCAGGGGGGGCGTACTATGGCTACACCTTC
CDR3 protein: CASTTSGGAYYGYTF

V gene: TRBV5-1
D gene: TRBD1
CDR3 length: 15
clone size: NA
J gene: TRBJ2-7
CDR3 DNA: TGCGCCAGCAGCTTGGTAGCAGGGGGTGCGGGCGAGCAGTACTTC
CDR3 protein: CASSLVAGGAGEQYF

V gene: TRBV6-1
D gene: NA
CDR3 length: 16
clone size: few
J gene: TRBJ2-2
CDR3 DNA: TGTGCCAGCAGTGAAGCGCGGCACAGGGAGACCGGGGAGCTGTTTTTT
CDR3 protein: CASSEARHRETGELFF

V gene: TRBV7-8
D gene: NA
CDR3 length: 13
clone size: NA
J gene: TRBJ2-4
CDR3 DNA: TGTGCCAGCAGCCCCCCGTGGGGGAACATTCAGTACTTC
CDR3 protein: CASSPPWGNIQYF

V gene: TRBV6-8
D gene: NA
CDR3 length: 12
clone size: NA
J gene: TRBJ1-5
CDR3 DNA: TGTGCCAGCAGTTACTTTCATCAGCCCCAGCATTTT
CDR3 protein: CASSYFHQPQHF

V gene: TRBV4-1
D gene: NA
CDR3 length: 15
clone size: NA
J gene: TRBJ1-3
CDR3 DNA: TGCGCCAGCAGCCTCCTTTTAGGCTCTGGAAACACCATATATTTT
CDR3 protein: CASSLLLGSGNTIYF